This T cell receptor beta chain was captured in a study of cytomegalovirus exposure and HLA in healthy donors. The PCR was carried out with 60 Vbeta primers and 13 Jbeta primers. Generated by immunoSEQ multiplex PCR, the TCRdb table keeps only in-frame clones and is missing some. The repertoire has approximately 150,000 clones, approximately 71% of them found once; the top ten carry 11%. Sequencing was done on a sample of PBMCs. The clonotype originates from a man between 18 and 29 years old in good health and CMV-seropositive.

Here the CDR3 DNA reads TGTGCCAGCAGTGCTCTCTGGTTTACAGGGGCGCCGTACGAGCAGTACTTC. Protein sequence: CASSALWFTGAPYEQYF. This chain uses TRBV6-1 with TRBJ2-7, with 7 bases fitting TRBD1. The CDR3 spans 17 residues. J lost 4 bases, V lost 4 bases, and 16 bases had no gene match. In germline, CDR1 is MNHNS, CDR2 SASEGT.